Below are 10 T cell receptor beta chains sequenced from a single sample in a study of blood T cell repertoires in COVID-19. Method: immunoSEQ multiplex PCR; TCRdb's copy keeps in-frame clones and lacks some. This sample has roughly 100,000 clones, with roughly 80% found just once. The specimen sequenced was peripheral blood. These receptors were collected from a man in his 60s with acute or convalescent COVID-19.

The V and J genes are TRBV7-2 and TRBJ1-1, with D perhaps TRBD1 (6 bases). Germline values: CDR1 SGHTA, CDR2 FQGNSA. The CDR3 totals 13 residues. Trimming removed 4 bases at V and 11 bases at J, with 17 bases between. DNA for the CDR3: TGTGCCAGCAGCTATGTGGTCCGGGACAACGCTTTCTTT. This translates into CASSYVVRDNAFF.

This chain connects TRBV27 to TRBJ2-5, with TRBD2 as a possible D gene (6 bases). The CDR3 totals 15 residues. The germline V and J ends were trimmed by 2 bases and 1 base, with 11 bases remaining between them. Germline V gene data show CDR1 as MNHEY and CDR2 as SMNVEV (reference sequence). CDR3 DNA sequence: TGTGCCAGCAGTTTACTTCGCGGGATCCAAGAGACCCAGTACTTC. It yields the protein CASSLLRGIQETQYF.

The V and J genes are TRBV2 and TRBJ1-2; TRBD1 might be the D (5 bases). The germline V gene has CDR1 SNHLY and CDR2 FYNNEI. The V and J ends lost 7 bases and 2 bases respectively, with 11 bases between them. CDR3 length equals 13 residues. The DNA of the CDR3 is TGTGCCAGCATCATGGGGCGAAACTATGGCTACACCTTC. Translation gives CASIMGRNYGYTF.

This clone came up once. The chain carries TRBV19 and TRBJ1-4; 7 bases are a match to TRBD1. The V and J ends lost 5 bases and 4 bases, in that order; junction bases with no gene match: 7. The CDR3 has 15 amino acids. Germline V gene data show CDR1 as LNHDA and CDR2 as SQIVND (reference sequence). CDR3 protein: CASSPTGTDNEKLFF. The CDR3 DNA reads TGTGCCAGTAGTCCCACTGGGACAGATAATGAAAAACTGTTTTTT.

CDR3 protein: CASKTGLNYGYTF. The CDR3 nucleotides read TGTGCCAGCAAAACAGGGTTGAACTATGGCTACACCTTC. The chain combines TRBV6-5 with TRBJ1-2; D is perhaps TRBD1 (6 bases). Germline V gene sequence: CDR1 MNHEY, CDR2 SVGAGI. The CDR3 loop spans 13 amino acids. V gave up 7 bases and J gave up 2 bases, with 11 bases separating them.

The chain has TRBV19 and TRBJ2-7, with D unclear. CDR3 size: 13 residues. CDR1 LNHDA and CDR2 SQIVND come from the germline V gene (reference sequence). V was pared by 5 bases and J by 0 bases, with 8 bases between. The CDR3 DNA reads as TGTGCCAGTAGTTACGACAACTCCTACGAGCAGTACTTC. It translates to CASSYDNSYEQYF.

The chain employs TRBV2 and TRBJ2-3; D not resolved. The V gene's germline CDR1 is SNHLY and CDR2 FYNNEI. V lost 7 bases, J lost 3 bases, and 8 bases lay in between. This CDR3 comprises 12 residues. In DNA, the CDR3 is TGTGCCAGCATTCCAGTAACAGATACGCAGTATTTT. It codes for CASIPVTDTQYF. Full variable domain (remainder filled in from reference TRBV2 and TRBJ2-3): EPEVTQTPSHQVTQMGQEVILRCVPISNHLYFYWYRQILGQKVEFLVSFYNNEISEKSEIFDDQFSVERPDGSNFTLKIRSTKLEDSAMYFCASIPVTDTQYFGPGTRLTVL.

This clone was observed many times. The chain uses TRBV28 and TRBJ2-3; 12 nucleotides agree with TRBD2. CDR1 MDHEN and CDR2 SYDVKM come from the germline V gene. The junction had 18 bases not matched to a gene; V was cut back by 6 bases and J by 2 bases. The CDR3 extends over 20 amino acids. CDR3 bases: TGTGCCAGCAGCCCCCACGCGGGCCTTCTAGCGGGAGGGGTCACAGATACGCAGTATTTT. As protein: CASSPHAGLLAGGVTDTQYF.

The V call is TRBV27, the J call TRBJ1-1, with D uncertain. The CDR3 spans 13 residues. Germline V lookup: CDR1 MNHEY, CDR2 SMNVEV (reference sequence). Trimming cost V 3 bases and J 4 bases, with 9 bases left between them. The CDR3 spells CASSFRRGTEAFF. In DNA, the CDR3 is TGTGCCAGCAGTTTCCGACGGGGCACTGAAGCTTTCTTT.

This clone was seen a single time. The chain couples TRBV18 to TRBJ2-5, with 7 bases fitting TRBD2. The ends lost 0 bases at V and 4 bases at J; junction bases unmatched: 2. The CDR3 covers 14 residues. In germline, CDR1 is KGHSH, CDR2 LQKENI. DNA of the CDR3: TGTGCCAGCTCACCACCGGGCGGGAGAGAGACCCAGTACTTC. It is translated as CASSPPGGRETQYF.